This T cell receptor (beta chain) was recovered during a study of T cell responses to AZD1222 COVID-19 vaccine. The wider study: Second-dose intervals near 4 or 12 weeks were combined.

On this clone: Its antigen remains unknown.

General study results and limits: The donor cohort was predominantly white British with a female majority, and clonal diversity may have been underestimated.

Repertoires were generated with immunoSEQ multiplex PCR, while TCRdb's copy carries only in-frame clones and drops some. The sample includes 95,000 to 110,000 clones, 91% of them seen just once. Specimen: peripheral blood, collected on day 0 of AZD1222 vaccination. The TCR originated in an adult in good health.

The DNA of the CDR3 is TGTGCCAGCAGCCCTCGACAGGGGGTTATCGCTGAAGCTTTCTTT. Its protein is CASSPRQGVIAEAFF. This rearrangement joins TRBV9 to TRBJ1-1; TRBD1 matches 9 bases. The CDR3 is 15 amino acids. J was trimmed by 6 bases and V by 4 bases; bases with no gene match: 10. Germline lookup yields CDR1 SGDLS and CDR2 YYNGEE. The entire variable domain, with the rest obtained from reference TRBV9 and TRBJ1-1, is as follows: DSGVTQTPKHLITATGQRVTLRCSPRSGDLSVYWYQQSLDQGLQFLIQYYNGEERAKGNILERFSAQQFPDLHSELNLSSLELGDSALYFCASSPRQGVIAEAFFGQGTRLTVV.